What follows are 31 T cell receptor beta chains derived from one specimen sequenced in a study of blood T cell repertoires in COVID-19. The repertoire was sequenced with immunoSEQ multiplex PCR; TCRdb's copy has only in-frame clones and lacks some. The sample holds 95,000 to 110,000 clones, 65% to 80% seen once. Specimen: peripheral blood. These receptors all come from a man aged 70-80 years with acute or convalescent COVID-19.

V is TRBV13 and J is TRBJ1-4; 8 bases line up with TRBD1. This CDR3 comprises 16 residues. V was pared by 5 bases and J by 5 bases, with 10 bases of the junction left unmatched. Germline CDR1 reads PRHDT; CDR2 reads FYEKMQ (reference sequence). The CDR3 here is CASSRYRDRPNEKLFF. The CDR3, as DNA: TGTGCCAGCAGCAGATACCGGGACAGGCCCAATGAAAAACTGTTTTTT. The whole variable domain, remainder taken from reference TRBV13 and TRBJ1-4, is AAGVIQSPRHLIKEKRETATLKCYPIPRHDTVYWYQQGPGQDPQFLISFYEKMQSDKGSIPDRFSAQQFSDYHSELNMSSLELGDSALYFCASSRYRDRPNEKLFFGSGTQLSVL.

The V and J genes are TRBV6-9 and TRBJ2-7; 8 nucleotides agree with TRBD1. Losses at the gene ends were 4 bases for V and 1 base for J; bases not matched to a gene: 6. There are 15 residues in the CDR3. Germline V lookup: CDR1 MNHGY, CDR2 SVAAGI. In DNA form, the CDR3 reads TGTGCCAGCAGTTCCCGGACAGGGAGGTCCTACGAGCAGTACTTC. It codes for CASSSRTGRSYEQYF.

V gene TRBV12-3 or TRBV12-4 combines with J gene TRBJ2-2; TRBD1 agrees at 7 bases. V lost 6 bases to trimming and J lost 6 bases; unmatched junction nucleotides: 4. CDR3 size: 13 residues. CDR3 protein: CASRLQGSGELFF. In DNA form, the CDR3 reads TGTGCCAGCAGATTACAGGGGTCCGGGGAGCTGTTTTTT.

This chain uses TRBV7-9 with TRBJ2-3; tentatively, D is TRBD1 (6 bases). Per the germline V gene, CDR1 is SEHNR and CDR2 is FQNEAQ (reference sequence). CDR3 size: 19 residues. V was cut by 2 bases and J by 0 bases, with 21 bases left in between. CDR3 sequence (DNA): TGTGCCAGCAGCTTATCCCGCTGGGACATAAAATCTAGCACAGATACGCAGTATTTT. Protein sequence: CASSLSRWDIKSSTDTQYF.

CDR3 amino acids: CASRRSGVPEQYF. The CDR3 nucleotides are TGTGCCAGCAGGAGGTCGGGGGTCCCCGAGCAGTACTTC. The J gene is TRBJ2-7, the V gene TRBV27; TRBD2 might be the D (6 bases). Germline values: CDR1 MNHEY, CDR2 SMNVEV (reference sequence). This CDR3 spans 13 amino acids. The V gene lost 6 bases and the J gene lost 6 bases, with 15 bases spanning the gap.

The chain joins TRBV7-8 to TRBJ2-5; TRBD1 agrees at 12 bases. The ends lost 5 bases at V and 5 bases at J; junction bases unmatched: 6. CDR1 is SGHVS, CDR2 FQNEAQ, per germline. The CDR3 runs to 15 residues. CDR3 sequence (DNA): TGTGCCAGCAGCCGAGGGACAGGGGGCCGGGAGACCCAGTACTTC. Translating gives CASSRGTGGRETQYF.

There are a few counts of this clone. The chain couples TRBV7-7 to TRBJ2-2; a weak D match, TRBD1 (6 bases). Germline CDR1 is SSHAT and CDR2 is FNYEAQ (reference sequence). The V gene lost 1 base and the J gene lost 4 bases, with 13 bases spanning the gap. There are 16 residues in the CDR3. CDR3 in DNA: TGTGCCAGCAGCTTAGTCGCCAGGGGTGTCACCGGGGAGCTGTTTTTT. Translating gives CASSLVARGVTGELFF. The variable domain in full, with the rest retrieved from reference TRBV7-7 and TRBJ2-2, is GAGVSQSPRYKVTKRGQDVTLRCDPISSHATLYWYQQALGQGPEFLTYFNYEAQPDKSGLPSDRFSAERPEGSISTLTIQRTEQRDSAMYRCASSLVARGVTGELFFGEGSRLTVL.

This clone was recorded once. V gene TRBV6-6 combines with J gene TRBJ2-7, with TRBD2 matching 8 bases. The germline CDR1 and CDR2 sequences are MNHNY and SVGAGI (reference sequence). J gave up 5 bases and V 6 bases, and 12 bases lay outside the gene matches. The CDR3 runs to 15 residues. This CDR3 reads CASRPEQSGGNEQYF. Here the CDR3 DNA reads TGTGCCAGCAGGCCCGAGCAGAGCGGGGGAAACGAGCAGTACTTC.

The rearrangement links TRBV7-2 to TRBJ2-2, with 9 bases matching TRBD1. This CDR3 comprises 14 residues. CDR1 is SGHTA and CDR2 is FQGNSA in the germline V gene. V was pared by 6 bases and J by 8 bases, with 7 bases of the junction left unmatched. The CDR3 DNA reads TGTGCCAGCAGAACCGGACAGGGGATAGGGGAGCTGTTTTTT. It encodes CASRTGQGIGELFF.

In this sample, this clone turned up once. The chain employs TRBV3-1 (or the pseudogene TRBV3-2) and TRBJ1-1; D ambiguous. Germline assignment: CDR1 LGHDT and CDR2 YNNKEL (reference sequence). Trimming removed 2 bases at V and 7 bases at J, with 11 bases between. The CDR3 has 13 residues. CDR3 amino acids: CASSQTAAGEAFF. The CDR3 DNA is TGTGCCAGCAGCCAAACAGCCGCAGGTGAAGCTTTCTTT.

The chain is built from TRBV5-1 and TRBJ1-2, with TRBD1 matching 11 bases. V lost 4 bases to trimming and J lost 6 bases; unmatched junction nucleotides: 8. The CDR3 runs to 15 residues. Germline loops: CDR1 SGHRS, CDR2 YFSETQ. CDR3 sequence reads: CASSPEGTGGNGYTF. The CDR3 nucleotides are TGCGCCAGCAGCCCGGAGGGGACAGGGGGGAATGGCTACACCTTC.

The DNA for the CDR3 is TGTGCCAGCAGCGTAACGGGTTATGGCTACACCTTC. Translating gives CASSVTGYGYTF. The chain couples TRBV9 to TRBJ1-2; D ambiguous. The CDR3 contains 12 residues. V was cut by 1 base and J by 5 bases, with 6 bases left in between. CDR1 and CDR2 (germline): SGDLS, YYNGEE. Looking up the rest from reference TRBV9 and TRBJ1-2 gives the full variable domain: DSGVTQTPKHLITATGQRVTLRCSPRSGDLSVYWYQQSLDQGLQFLIQYYNGEERAKGNILERFSAQQFPDLHSELNLSSLELGDSALYFCASSVTGYGYTFGSGTRLTVV.

V usage is TRBV10-3 and J usage is TRBJ2-3; 8 bases match TRBD1. The CDR3 loop spans 17 amino acids. With 5 bases clipped from V and 0 bases from J, the junction kept 10 bases outside the gene matches. Per germline, CDR1 ENHRY and CDR2 SYGVKD. The CDR3 is CAISSGTGVSSTDTQYF. CDR3 sequence (DNA): TGTGCCATCAGTTCCGGGACAGGCGTATCTAGCACAGATACGCAGTATTTT.

The chain is built from TRBV5-6 and TRBJ2-7, with D tentatively TRBD1 (5 bases). Deletions cut 4 bases from V and 0 bases from J, with 8 bases between. CDR1 and CDR2 from the germline V gene are SGHDT and YYEEEE. The CDR3 is 13 amino acids. The CDR3 region is CASSRQSSYEQYF. The CDR3 DNA reads as TGTGCCAGCAGCCGACAGAGCTCCTACGAGCAGTACTTC.

In this sample, this clone turned up once. The chain uses TRBV24-1 and TRBJ1-4; 8 nucleotides agree with TRBD1. This CDR3 has 12 amino acids. CDR1 is KGHDR, CDR2 SFDVKD, per germline. With V trimmed by 4 bases and J by 14 bases, 5 bases remained unmatched. CDR3 in amino acids: CATSDVDRALFF. The CDR3 DNA reads TGTGCCACCAGTGACGTGGACAGGGCCCTGTTTTTT.

The J gene is TRBJ1-2, the V gene TRBV2; maybe TRBD1 (5 bases). V was cut by 5 bases and J by 8 bases, with 12 bases left in between. The CDR3 has 12 residues. Germline loops: CDR1 SNHLY, CDR2 FYNNEI. CDR3 DNA: TGTGCCAGCAGTCCAGGGTCCGGCGGCTACACCTTC. Translated: CASSPGSGGYTF. Based on the CDR3 plus reference TRBV2 and TRBJ1-2, the full variable domain is EPEVTQTPSHQVTQMGQEVILRCVPISNHLYFYWYRQILGQKVEFLVSFYNNEISEKSEIFDDQFSVERPDGSNFTLKIRSTKLEDSAMYFCASSPGSGGYTFGSGTRLTVV.

The chain uses TRBV7-2 and TRBJ1-1; 9 bases align to TRBD1. The V segment lost 4 bases and the J segment 8 bases; nucleotides outside the gene matches: 8. Germline CDR1 SGHTA, CDR2 FQGNSA. The CDR3 totals 14 residues. CDR3 bases: TGTGCCAGCAGCTCGGGACAGGGAGACCAAGAAGCTTTCTTT. Protein sequence: CASSSGQGDQEAFF.

In its sample, this clone is medium-sized. The rearrangement links TRBV6-5 to TRBJ2-7; no firm D call. Between the trimmed V and J ends, which lost 5 bases and 2 bases, there was a span of 13 bases. This CDR3 is 14 amino acids long. Germline values: CDR1 MNHEY, CDR2 SVGAGI. CDR3 nucleotide sequence: TGTGCCAGCAGTCCCACCCAGGTAGCCTACGAGCAGTACTTC. Amino acids: CASSPTQVAYEQYF.

This clone occurred a few times. V is TRBV12-3 or TRBV12-4 and J is TRBJ1-2, with a possible D match to TRBD1 (5 bases). The CDR3 runs to 12 residues. V dropped 11 bases and J dropped 8 bases, with 18 bases sitting between them. CDR3 region: CAQGQGYLGYTF. The CDR3 DNA is TGTGCCCAGGGCCAGGGCTACTTGGGCTACACCTTC.

This clone was found once. This chain links TRBV10-3 with TRBJ1-1, with unresolved D. This CDR3 has 13 residues. Trimming shortened V by 4 bases and J by 2 bases, and 8 bases separated the two germline ends. The germline V gene has CDR1 ENHRY and CDR2 SYGVKD. The CDR3 reads CAISAEHNTEAFF. The CDR3, as DNA: TGTGCCATCAGTGCCGAGCATAACACTGAAGCTTTCTTT.

The rearrangement links TRBV3-1 (or the pseudogene TRBV3-2) to TRBJ2-7, with D perhaps matching TRBD1 (5 bases). Germline CDR1 is LGHDT and CDR2 is YNNKEL (reference sequence). V dropped 4 bases and J dropped 3 bases, with 16 bases sitting between them. This CDR3 has 15 residues. As DNA, the CDR3 is TGTGCCAGCAGCCTACACCTTCAGGGAAACTACGAGCAGTACTTC. Its translation: CASSLHLQGNYEQYF.

The rearrangement joins TRBV7-8 to TRBJ2-1; TRBD1 agrees at 8 bases. CDR3 length: 16 amino acids. In germline, CDR1 is SGHVS, CDR2 FQNEAQ. The junction had 7 bases not matched to a gene; V was cut back by 0 bases and J by 6 bases. In DNA form, the CDR3 reads TGTGCCAGCAGCTTAGCTCTGACAGGGGCTTCCAATGAGCAGTTCTTC. It codes for CASSLALTGASNEQFF.

The chain joins TRBV7-9 to TRBJ2-7; 13 nucleotides agree with TRBD2. Trimming cost V 1 base and J 7 bases; bases outside gene matches: 4. The germline CDR1 and CDR2 sequences are SEHNR and FQNEAQ (reference sequence). CDR3 length: 15 residues. CDR3 coding DNA: TGTGCCAGCAGCTTAGTGGGGACTAGCGGGGAAGAGCAGTACTTC. Amino acids: CASSLVGTSGEEQYF.

In DNA, the CDR3 is TGTGCCAGCAGTGCCAACCAGGGAGATACGCAGTATTTT. Translation: CASSANQGDTQYF. The chain combines TRBV2 with TRBJ2-3; perhaps TRBD1 as D (5 bases). CDR3 length: 13 residues. Germline V gives CDR1 SNHLY, CDR2 FYNNEI. V lost 4 bases, J lost 5 bases, and 10 bases lay in between.

V and J are TRBV7-6 and TRBJ1-5; D is perhaps TRBD1 (5 bases). The CDR3 length is 15 residues. The V and J ends lost 1 base and 1 base respectively, with 8 bases between them. Germline CDR1 SGHVS, CDR2 FNYEAQ. The CDR3 sequence: CASSLGGASNQPQHF. As DNA, the CDR3 is TGTGCCAGCAGCTTAGGGGGCGCGAGCAATCAGCCCCAGCATTTT.

This chain links TRBV18 with TRBJ1-1; TRBD1 agrees at 10 bases. The CDR3 totals 16 residues. V trimming: 3 bases; J trimming: 3 bases; junction bases outside the gene matches: 7. Germline V gives CDR1 KGHSH, CDR2 LQKENI. CDR3: CASSPRQGAGDTEAFF. CDR3 nucleotide sequence: TGTGCCAGCTCACCGCGACAGGGGGCGGGAGACACTGAAGCTTTCTTT.

Details on this clone: The junction differs from germline at one of its ends, possibly a read error. The rearrangement uses TRBV18 and TRBJ2-4, with D tentatively TRBD1 (5 bases). The germline CDR1 and CDR2 sequences are KGHSH and LQKENI. This CDR3 is built from 12 residues. The CDR3: CASSPGPGPGFF. CDR3 sequence (DNA): TGTGCCAGCTCACCGGGGCCGGGCCCTGGGTTCTTC.

V gene TRBV5-1 combines with J gene TRBJ1-1; 8 bases are shared with TRBD1. In germline, CDR1 is SGHRS, CDR2 YFSETQ. The CDR3 is made up of 15 amino acids. V lost 4 bases and J lost 4; bases outside the gene matches: 9. CDR3 sequence: CASSEVDRGFTEAFF. The CDR3 DNA follows: TGCGCCAGCAGCGAGGTTGACAGGGGTTTCACTGAAGCTTTCTTT.

This clone was observed once. CDR3 in amino acids: CASSLTTGEDNEQFF. DNA of the CDR3: TGTGCCAGCAGCCTAACGACAGGGGAAGACAATGAGCAGTTCTTC. This chain links TRBV11-2 with TRBJ2-1; 8 bases map to TRBD1. With 5 bases clipped from V and 5 bases from J, the junction kept 8 bases outside the gene matches. Germline loops: CDR1 SGHAT, CDR2 FQNNGV. This CDR3 comprises 15 residues. Using reference TRBV11-2 and TRBJ2-1 for the parts outside the CDR3, the full variable domain is EAGVAQSPRYKIIEKRQSVAFWCNPISGHATLYWYQQILGQGPKLLIQFQNNGVVDDSQLPKDRFSAERLKGVDSTLKIQPAKLEDSAVYLCASSLTTGEDNEQFFGPGTRLTVL.

This clone appeared a few times. The genes are TRBV7-3 and TRBJ2-3, with D perhaps TRBD1 (6 bases). Germline V gives CDR1 SGHTA, CDR2 FQGTGA. CDR3 length: 17 amino acids. V was trimmed by 5 bases and J by 2 bases, leaving 20 bases between them. In DNA, the CDR3 is TGTGCCAGCAGCCTCCTAGGGGGAAGGACAGTCACAGATACGCAGTATTTT. Protein: CASSLLGGRTVTDTQYF.

This chain uses TRBV24-1 with TRBJ2-2, with 7 bases that match TRBD1. Germline V gene data show CDR1 as KGHDR and CDR2 as SFDVKD. This CDR3 has 17 amino acids. With V trimmed by 4 bases and J by 1 base, 8 bases remained unmatched. CDR3 amino acids: CATSEAVRTGNTGELFF. CDR3 sequence (DNA): TGTGCCACCAGTGAGGCGGTGCGGACAGGGAACACCGGGGAGCTGTTTTTT.